This TCR beta chain was sequenced for a study of blood T cell repertoires in COVID-19. As for the study in general: Sites in the United States, Italy and Spain provided acute and convalescent COVID-19 samples.

Profiled with immunoSEQ multiplex PCR; TCRdb holds only in-frame clones, not every one. The sample holds approximately 200,000 clones; roughly nine tenths are singletons and the top ten take about 2%. The CDR3 totals 15 residues. Per the germline V gene, CDR1 is SGHTA and CDR2 is FQGNSA. The junction had 4 bases not matched to a gene; V was cut back by 4 bases and J by 5 bases. The chain combines TRBV7-2 with TRBJ2-7; TRBD2 aligns across 14 bases. Sequenced sample: peripheral blood. This clonotype was obtained from a woman aged 50 to 65 with acute or convalescent COVID-19. The CDR3 DNA sequence: TGTGCCAGCAGCTCGGGACTAGCGGGAGTCCACGAGCAGTACTTC. As protein: CASSSGLAGVHEQYF.